A selection of T cell receptor beta chains follows, all from one sample in a study of control samples from healthy donors and cancer patients. Libraries were prepared by immunoSEQ multiplex PCR; TCRdb keeps only in-frame clonotypes and omits some of them. The data hold 230,000 or so clones, with around 94% observed a single time. Sequencing was done on a sample of blood. These receptors originate from a middle-aged man in good health. Each CDR3 is given with its conserved first and last residue. A D gene is named only where the DNA matches it firmly. The size entry is marked missing in some rows and otherwise reads once, few, many or a size class.

clone size	D gene	V gene	J gene	CDR3 length	CDR3 protein	CDR3 DNA
NA	TRBD1	TRBV7-3	TRBJ1-5	14	CASSATGGHQPQHF	TGTGCCAGCAGCGCAACAGGGGGGCATCAGCCCCAGCATTTT
NA	NA	TRBV20-1	TRBJ2-1	13	CSASGQPLNEQFF	TGCAGTGCTAGTGGTCAGCCCCTCAATGAGCAGTTCTTC
NA	NA	TRBV19	TRBJ2-1	16	CASSIAGPSSYNEQFF	TGTGCCAGTAGTATCGCCGGCCCGAGCTCCTACAATGAGCAGTTCTTC
NA	NA	TRBV5-1	TRBJ2-1	15	CAISMGQGTYNEQFF	TGCGCCATCAGTATGGGGCAGGGAACCTACAATGAGCAGTTCTTC
NA	NA	TRBV5-6	TRBJ1-2	12	CASSSREYGYTF	TGTGCCAGCAGCTCGAGAGAATATGGCTACACCTTC
NA	NA	TRBV2	TRBJ2-1	12	CASSPTEYEQFF	TGTGCCAGCAGCCCTACAGAATATGAGCAGTTCTTC
NA	TRBD1	TRBV5-1	TRBJ1-2	13	CASSLGGGAGYTF	TGCGCCAGCAGCTTGGGAGGGGGCGCTGGCTACACCTTC
NA	TRBD1	TRBV30	TRBJ1-6	15	CACTRAGQVDSPLHF	TGTGCCTGTACTAGGGCCGGACAGGTGGATTCACCCCTCCACTTT
NA	TRBD2	TRBV27	TRBJ2-7	16	CASSLRLAGSTYEQYF	TGTGCCAGCAGTTTAAGGTTAGCGGGCTCTACCTACGAGCAGTACTTC
NA	NA	TRBV11-3	TRBJ2-5	14	CASSLDGREETQYF	TGTGCCAGCAGCTTAGATGGCAGGGAAGAGACCCAGTACTTC
NA	NA	TRBV29-1	TRBJ2-2	14	CSVGNDGNTGELFF	TGCAGCGTTGGCAACGACGGAAACACCGGGGAGCTGTTTTTT
NA	NA	TRBV5-1	TRBJ1-2	15	CASSLEGRGHYGYTF	TGCGCCAGCAGCTTGGAGGGCAGGGGCCACTATGGCTACACCTTC
once	TRBD1	TRBV18	TRBJ2-1	15	CASSLSGGSYNEQFF	TGTGCCAGCTCACTTTCAGGGGGCTCCTACAATGAGCAGTTCTTC
NA	TRBD1	TRBV3-1/TRBV3-2	TRBJ2-2	15	CASRRDRGGTGELFF	TGTGCCAGCAGGAGGGACAGGGGGGGGACCGGGGAGCTGTTTTTT
NA	NA	TRBV5-8	TRBJ1-5	16	CASSALIERGNQPQHF	TGTGCCAGCAGCGCCCTTATTGAAAGGGGCAATCAGCCCCAGCATTTT
few	TRBD2	TRBV14	TRBJ2-5	18	CASSQESLAGGLYETQYF	TGTGCCAGCAGCCAAGAATCACTAGCGGGGGGGCTCTATGAGACCCAGTACTTC
NA	TRBD1	TRBV28	TRBJ1-5	17	CASSLTGQGGSNQPQHF	TGTGCCAGCAGTTTAACAGGACAGGGGGGCAGCAATCAGCCCCAGCATTTT
NA	NA	TRBV29-1	TRBJ2-5	11	CSVFWGETQYF	TGCAGCGTGTTTTGGGGGGAGACCCAGTACTTC
NA	TRBD2	TRBV5-1	TRBJ2-1	16	CASSSRGDSSYNEQFF	TGCGCCAGCAGCTCTCGGGGGGATAGCTCCTACAATGAGCAGTTCTTC
NA	NA	TRBV28	TRBJ1-5	15	CASSLQGISNQPQHF	TGTGCCAGCAGTTTACAAGGGATCAGCAATCAGCCCCAGCATTTT